The next 23 T cell receptor beta chains were all read from a single sample in a study of blood T cell repertoires in COVID-19. Clones were sequenced by immunoSEQ multiplex PCR, and TCRdb holds only the in-frame ones, with some missing. Of about 82,000 clones detected, 85% appear once; the ten largest clones hold under 20%. Sequencing used peripheral blood. These TCRs come from a man older than 75 with active or convalescent COVID-19.

CDR3 bases: TGTGCCAGTAGGACGACAGGGGACACAGATACGCAGTATTTT. It codes for CASRTTGDTDTQYF. The chain links TRBV19 to TRBJ2-3; 8 bases map to TRBD1. The CDR3 is 14 residues long. The ends lost 6 bases at V and 2 bases at J; junction bases unmatched: 4. CDR1 and CDR2 (germline): LNHDA, SQIVND (reference sequence).

The chain uses TRBV5-1 and TRBJ2-5, with a tentative D call TRBD2 (5 bases). V lost 2 bases and J 0 bases, leaving 11 bases between the germline ends. Germline CDR1 reads SGHRS; CDR2 reads YFSETQ. The CDR3 extends over 15 amino acids. In nucleotides, the CDR3 is TGCGCCAGCAGCTTCCTCAGAGGGTACCAAGAGACCCAGTACTTC. It encodes CASSFLRGYQETQYF.

The rearrangement uses TRBV15 and TRBJ2-6, with D possibly TRBD1 on 5 matching bases. CDR1 and CDR2 from the germline V gene are LNHNV and YYDKDF (reference sequence). The CDR3 runs 17 residues. Trimming took off 2 bases at V and 3 bases at J, with 14 bases between the two ends. CDR3: CATSRQTAFRGANVLTF. The DNA of the CDR3 is TGTGCCACCAGCAGACAGACAGCTTTCCGTGGGGCCAACGTCCTGACTTTC.

Only a few counts were recorded for this clone. The chain recombines TRBV9 with TRBJ1-6; D might be TRBD1 (6 bases). The V and J ends lost 4 bases and 10 bases respectively, with 18 bases between them. The CDR3 totals 15 residues. CDR1 is SGDLS and CDR2 is YYNGEE in the germline V gene. CDR3 DNA sequence: TGTGCCAGCAGCCCAGGGGATGATAGTGGATCACCCCTCCACTTT. Translation gives CASSPGDDSGSPLHF.

J is TRBJ2-5 and V is TRBV7-9; TRBD2 matches 7 bases. The CDR3 totals 14 residues. The germline V gene has CDR1 SEHNR and CDR2 FQNEAQ (reference sequence). The V segment lost 2 bases and the J segment 4 bases; nucleotides outside the gene matches: 4. CDR3: CASSLSSGGETQYF. The CDR3 DNA is TGTGCCAGCAGCTTAAGCTCGGGGGGAGAGACCCAGTACTTC.

This clone came up a few times. The rearrangement links TRBV5-1 to TRBJ1-6; maybe TRBD1 (6 bases). Trimming took 5 bases from V and 7 from J, leaving 13 bases between them. This CDR3 is built from 14 residues. Germline values: CDR1 SGHRS, CDR2 YFSETQ. The DNA of the CDR3 is TGCGCCAGCAGTGGAGGCAGGGGCAATTCACCCCTCCACTTT. It yields the protein CASSGGRGNSPLHF. The entire variable domain, with the rest obtained from reference TRBV5-1 and TRBJ1-6, is as follows: KAGVTQTPRYLIKTRGQQVTLSCSPISGHRSVSWYQQTPGQGLQFLFEYFSETQRNKGNFPGRFSGRQFSNSRSEMNVSTLELGDSALYLCASSGGRGNSPLHFGNGTRLTVT.

This chain joins TRBV18 and TRBJ2-2; 10 bases are shared with TRBD2. This CDR3 comprises 16 residues. J gave up 2 bases and V 5 bases, and 5 bases lay outside the gene matches. Germline loops: CDR1 KGHSH, CDR2 LQKENI. This CDR3 reads CASSNQRGGNTGELFF. For the CDR3, the DNA is TGTGCCAGCTCAAACCAGCGGGGGGGCAACACCGGGGAGCTGTTTTTT.

The V call is TRBV29-1, the J call TRBJ1-1; no clear D gene. The ends were cut back, 6 bases at V and 6 bases at J, with 14 bases in the middle. CDR3 length: 12 amino acids. Germline V gene data show CDR1 as SQVTM and CDR2 as ANQGSEA. The DNA of the CDR3 is TGCAGCGTGGACGGAGGGAAGGCTGAAGCTTTCTTT. This gives the protein CSVDGGKAEAFF. The whole variable domain, remainder taken from reference TRBV29-1 and TRBJ1-1, is SAVISQKPSRDICQRGTSLTIQCQVDSQVTMMFWYRQQPGQSLTLIATANQGSEATYESGFVIDKFPISRPNLTFSTLTVSNMSPEDSSIYLCSVDGGKAEAFFGQGTRLTVV.

The V and J genes are TRBV9 and TRBJ1-3, with D unresolved. The ends were cut back, 0 bases at V and 0 bases at J, with 13 bases in the middle. The CDR3 runs 17 residues. Germline assignment: CDR1 SGDLS and CDR2 YYNGEE. The CDR3, as DNA: TGTGCCAGCAGCGTAGTCCCTGGCCCTGGCTCTGGAAACACCATATATTTT. It specifies CASSVVPGPGSGNTIYF.

The rearrangement links TRBV5-1 to TRBJ2-6; no clear D gene. V shed 6 bases and J shed 0 bases, with 16 bases lying between them. Per germline, CDR1 SGHRS and CDR2 YFSETQ. The CDR3 spans 17 residues. CDR3: CASNHGTGNSGANVLTF. CDR3 in DNA: TGCGCCAGCAACCATGGAACGGGTAACTCTGGGGCCAACGTCCTGACTTTC.

This rearrangement joins TRBV10-3 to TRBJ2-1; 7 bases map to TRBD2. The CDR3 length is 15 residues. Germline V gene lookup returns CDR1 ENHRY and CDR2 SYGVKD. Losses at the gene ends were 0 bases for V and 7 bases for J; bases not matched to a gene: 6. The DNA of the CDR3 is TGTGCCATCAGTGAGTCTAGGGCGGGAGAGAATGAGCAGTTCTTC. Translated, it gives CAISESRAGENEQFF.

V gene TRBV4-2 combines with J gene TRBJ2-1; TRBD2 matches 9 bases. CDR3 size: 16 residues. The ends lost 4 bases at V and 6 bases at J; junction bases unmatched: 10. Germline CDR1 LGHNA, CDR2 YNFKEQ. The CDR3: CASSPGVLAGRNEQFF. Here the CDR3 DNA reads TGTGCCAGCAGCCCAGGGGTCCTAGCGGGACGCAATGAGCAGTTCTTC.

CDR3 in amino acids: CASSQVGGWTEAFF. The CDR3, as DNA: TGTGCCAGCAGCCAGGTGGGGGGTTGGACTGAAGCTTTCTTT. V and J are TRBV3-1 (or the pseudogene TRBV3-2) and TRBJ1-1; D possibly corresponds to TRBD1 (5 bases). The CDR3 totals 14 residues. The V gene lost 3 bases and the J gene lost 5 bases, with 13 bases spanning the gap. The germline V gene has CDR1 LGHDT and CDR2 YNNKEL (reference sequence).

This chain joins TRBV5-5 and TRBJ1-1, with TRBD1 matching 9 bases. Per germline, CDR1 SGHKS and CDR2 YYEKEE (reference sequence). The CDR3 has 14 amino acids. The V and J ends lost 4 bases and 3 bases, in that order; junction bases with no gene match: 4. CDR3: CASSPRDRDTEAFF. Here the CDR3 DNA reads TGTGCCAGCAGCCCCCGGGACAGGGACACTGAAGCTTTCTTT. Based on the CDR3 plus reference TRBV5-5 and TRBJ1-1, the full variable domain is DAGVTQSPTHLIKTRGQQVTLRCSPISGHKSVSWYQQVLGQGPQFIFQYYEKEERGRGNFPDRFSARQFPNYSSELNVNALLLGDSALYLCASSPRDRDTEAFFGQGTRLTVV.

The chain's CDR3 is CASRTRTTETQYF. The CDR3 nucleotides read TGTGCCAGCAGAACACGGACAACGGAGACCCAGTACTTC. This chain links TRBV12-3 or TRBV12-4 with TRBJ2-5; a weak D match, TRBD1 (5 bases). The CDR3 has 13 residues. V was shortened by 6 bases and J by 5 bases, with 13 bases between the two germline ends.

J is TRBJ1-4 and V is TRBV19, with 9 bases lining up with TRBD1. The CDR3 has 15 residues. The J segment lost 7 bases and the V segment lost 5 bases, leaving 8 bases of the junction unmatched. The germline V gene encodes CDR1 LNHDA and CDR2 SQIVND (reference sequence). The CDR3 loop reads CASSPPQGASEKLFF. The CDR3 bases are TGTGCCAGTAGTCCACCACAGGGGGCGAGTGAAAAACTGTTTTTT. Combining the CDR3 with reference TRBV19 and TRBJ1-4 gives the whole variable domain DGGITQSPKYLFRKEGQNVTLSCEQNLNHDAMYWYRQDPGQGLRLIYYSQIVNDFQKGDIAEGYSVSREKKESFPLTVTSAQKNPTAFYLCASSPPQGASEKLFFGSGTQLSVL.

CDR3 DNA sequence: TGTGCCAGCAGGGGGGACAGGGGTGATTATGGCTACACCTTC. Amino acids: CASRGDRGDYGYTF. This rearrangement joins TRBV5-4 to TRBJ1-2, with TRBD1 matching 10 bases. With V trimmed by 5 bases and J by 5 bases, 6 bases remained unmatched. CDR3 size: 14 residues. From germline, CDR1 is SGHNT and CDR2 YYREEE (reference sequence).

The chain couples TRBV24-1 to TRBJ1-2; 7 bases fit TRBD1. V lost 3 bases and J lost 4; bases outside the gene matches: 4. Germline values: CDR1 KGHDR, CDR2 SFDVKD. The CDR3 sequence is 14 residues long. Here the CDR3 reads CATSDTTGPYGYTF. The CDR3 region has the DNA TGTGCCACCAGTGATACGACAGGGCCCTATGGCTACACCTTC.

This clone occurred once. The CDR3 DNA reads as TGTGCCAGCAGCCACGGGACACTGAACACTGAAGCTTTCTTT. Translation gives CASSHGTLNTEAFF. V is TRBV3-1 (or the pseudogene TRBV3-2) and J is TRBJ1-1, with D possibly TRBD1 on 6 matching bases. V lost 3 bases to trimming and J lost 0 bases, with 8 bases between them. CDR3 length: 14 amino acids. Germline-derived CDR1 and CDR2 are LGHDT and YNNKEL (reference sequence).

This clone was detected only a few times. This chain's CDR3 is CAWRPIQGANSPLHF. The CDR3 DNA reads TGTGCCTGGAGACCGATACAGGGGGCCAATTCACCCCTCCACTTT. This rearrangement joins TRBV30 to TRBJ1-6; 9 nucleotides match TRBD1. V trimming: 3 bases; J trimming: 7 bases; junction bases outside the gene matches: 7. This CDR3 comprises 15 residues. Germline V gene sequence: CDR1 GTSNPN, CDR2 SVGIG (reference sequence).

The DNA for the CDR3 is TGTGCCAGCAGCCTACTAGGAGAAGAGACCCAGTACTTC. Its protein is CASSLLGEETQYF. The J gene is TRBJ2-5, the V gene TRBV14; D might be TRBD2 (5 bases). The CDR3 consists of 13 residues. Between the trimmed V and J ends, which lost 4 bases and 3 bases, there was a span of 9 bases. The germline gives CDR1 SGHDN, CDR2 FVKESK.

The genes are TRBV18 and TRBJ1-1, with D hard to call. Between the trimmed V and J ends, which lost 0 bases and 5 bases, there was a span of 10 bases. CDR1 KGHSH and CDR2 LQKENI come from the germline V gene. The CDR3 covers 14 residues. In DNA form, the CDR3 reads TGTGCCAGCTCACCACCTCCTGAGGCGACTGAAGCTTTCTTT. Protein product: CASSPPPEATEAFF. Drawing the rest from reference TRBV18 and TRBJ1-1, the complete variable domain is NAGVMQNPRHLVRRRGQEARLRCSPMKGHSHVYWYRQLPEEGLKFMVYLQKENIIDESGMPKERFSAEFPKEGPSILRIQQVVRGDSAAYFCASSPPPEATEAFFGQGTRLTVV.

The chain couples TRBV7-8 to TRBJ1-2; D uncertain. The V gene's germline CDR1 is SGHVS and CDR2 FQNEAQ. The CDR3 is 12 residues long. V lost 5 bases and J 8 bases, leaving 12 bases between the germline ends. The CDR3 reads CASSPQTVGYTF. The CDR3 DNA reads as TGTGCCAGCAGCCCGCAGACTGTAGGCTACACCTTC.